This is a list of T cell receptor beta chains from one sample in a study of blood T cell repertoires in COVID-19. This table comes from immunoSEQ multiplex PCR, and its TCRdb copy is limited to in-frame clones, with some not included. The sample carries tens of thousands of clones, approximately 88% recorded once. Material: peripheral blood. These receptor sequences come from a man aged 45-65 years with active COVID-19. Each CDR3 is given with its conserved first and last residue. D genes are given only for firm matches. Only part of the rows carry a size: once, few, many, or a class if the clone is expanded.

j_call: TRBJ2-7
clone_size: -
v_call: TRBV2
d_call: TRBD2
cdr3_nt: TGTGCCAGCAGTCAAAGGACTAGCGGGGTTTTGGGGGAGCAGTACTTC
cdr3_aa: CASSQRTSGVLGEQYF

j_call: TRBJ2-3
clone_size: -
v_call: TRBV5-1
d_call: TRBD2
cdr3_nt: TGCGCCAGCAGCTTAGGACTAGCGGGCACAGATACGCAGTATTTT
cdr3_aa: CASSLGLAGTDTQYF

j_call: TRBJ2-3
clone_size: -
v_call: TRBV5-1
d_call: TRBD2
cdr3_nt: TGCGCCAGCCGATCGGGGGGGGCCGTCTTAACAGATACGCAGTATTTT
cdr3_aa: CASRSGGAVLTDTQYF

j_call: TRBJ1-5
clone_size: -
v_call: TRBV2
d_call: TRBD1
cdr3_nt: TGTGCCAGCAGTGAAAGGGGGCACAGCAATCAGCCCCAGCATTTT
cdr3_aa: CASSERGHSNQPQHF

j_call: TRBJ2-5
clone_size: once
v_call: TRBV5-6
d_call: TRBD1
cdr3_nt: TGTGCCAGCACCTTTTTCGGACAGGGGAAAGAGACCCAGTACTTC
cdr3_aa: CASTFFGQGKETQYF

j_call: TRBJ1-2
clone_size: -
v_call: TRBV9
d_call: -
cdr3_nt: TGTGCCAGCACCCGGGACTTCCCTTATGGCTACACCTTC
cdr3_aa: CASTRDFPYGYTF

j_call: TRBJ1-5
clone_size: -
v_call: TRBV28
d_call: -
cdr3_nt: TGTGCCAGCACCTCCCCTCCCTCGGGGGGGCGTAATCAGCCCCAGCATTTT
cdr3_aa: CASTSPPSGGRNQPQHF

j_call: TRBJ1-3
clone_size: -
v_call: TRBV7-2
d_call: TRBD1
cdr3_nt: TGTGCCAGCAGGGGGACAGGGGCTAACTCTGGAAACACCATATATTTT
cdr3_aa: CASRGTGANSGNTIYF

j_call: TRBJ2-2
clone_size: -
v_call: TRBV24-1
d_call: TRBD2
cdr3_nt: TGTGCCACCAGTGACCCGGTCTGGGAGCGGGAGTTTCCCGGGGAGCTGTTTTTT
cdr3_aa: CATSDPVWEREFPGELFF

j_call: TRBJ1-6
clone_size: -
v_call: TRBV6-2/TRBV6-3
d_call: -
cdr3_nt: TGTGCCAGCAGTTACGGGGGCAGGACCTATAATTCACCCCTCCACTTT
cdr3_aa: CASSYGGRTYNSPLHF

j_call: TRBJ1-2
clone_size: once
v_call: TRBV28
d_call: -
cdr3_nt: TGTGCCAGCATTCCTTCGGGTAACTATGGCTACACCTTC
cdr3_aa: CASIPSGNYGYTF

j_call: TRBJ2-1
clone_size: -
v_call: TRBV7-3
d_call: TRBD2
cdr3_nt: TGTGCCAGCAGCTTATATCGGACTAGCTCCTACAATGAGCAGTTCTTC
cdr3_aa: CASSLYRTSSYNEQFF

j_call: TRBJ2-1
clone_size: -
v_call: TRBV30
d_call: TRBD2
cdr3_nt: TGTGCCTGGAGGGGAGGGCCCGGTGAGCAGTTCTTC
cdr3_aa: CAWRGGPGEQFF

j_call: TRBJ1-4
clone_size: -
v_call: TRBV28
d_call: TRBD1
cdr3_nt: TGTGCCAGCAGGCAGGGGGCGGCCCATGAAAAACTGTTTTTT
cdr3_aa: CASRQGAAHEKLFF

j_call: TRBJ2-5
clone_size: -
v_call: TRBV5-1
d_call: TRBD2
cdr3_nt: TGCGCCAGCAGAGTAGGATCGGCGGGGGGCCTCCAAGAGACCCAGTACTTC
cdr3_aa: CASRVGSAGGLQETQYF

j_call: TRBJ1-2
clone_size: once
v_call: TRBV28
d_call: TRBD1
cdr3_nt: TGTGCCAGCAGTCCGCCGCAGGGGGCGTGGGGCTACACCTTC
cdr3_aa: CASSPPQGAWGYTF

j_call: TRBJ2-1
clone_size: -
v_call: TRBV25-1
d_call: TRBD2
cdr3_nt: TGTGCCAGCAGTCGAATGGGCGGGAGTTTCATTGAGCAGTTCTTC
cdr3_aa: CASSRMGGSFIEQFF

j_call: TRBJ2-5
clone_size: -
v_call: TRBV30
d_call: TRBD2
cdr3_nt: TGTGCCTGGAGTACCCGGGAGGGCATGGAGACCCAGTACTTC
cdr3_aa: CAWSTREGMETQYF

j_call: TRBJ2-7
clone_size: -
v_call: TRBV2
d_call: -
cdr3_nt: TGTGCCAGCAGTGGAACAGGGGGGGCCTACGGGCAGTACTTC
cdr3_aa: CASSGTGGAYGQYF

j_call: TRBJ2-6
clone_size: -
v_call: TRBV27
d_call: TRBD2
cdr3_nt: TGTGCCAGCAGTTCGGGACTAGCGGGGAGCTCTGGGGCCAACGTCCTGACTTTC
cdr3_aa: CASSSGLAGSSGANVLTF

j_call: TRBJ1-5
clone_size: -
v_call: TRBV24-1
d_call: -
cdr3_nt: TGTGCCACCAGTGATTTGTCTCAGAGCAATCAGCCCCAGCATTTT
cdr3_aa: CATSDLSQSNQPQHF

j_call: TRBJ2-7
clone_size: -
v_call: TRBV7-2
d_call: TRBD1
cdr3_nt: TGTGCCAGCAGCTCCTCCGGGACAGGGGCCGGCGAGCAGTACTTC
cdr3_aa: CASSSSGTGAGEQYF

j_call: TRBJ2-3
clone_size: few
v_call: TRBV5-5
d_call: -
cdr3_nt: TGTGCCAGCAGCCTGGAAGGACACCCAAGCACAGATACGCAGTATTTT
cdr3_aa: CASSLEGHPSTDTQYF

j_call: TRBJ1-1
clone_size: -
v_call: TRBV5-1
d_call: -
cdr3_nt: TGCGCCAGCAGCTCGACCGAGGGCCCCATTTACACTGAAGCTTTCTTT
cdr3_aa: CASSSTEGPIYTEAFF

j_call: TRBJ2-5
clone_size: -
v_call: TRBV7-9
d_call: TRBD2
cdr3_nt: TGTGCCAGCAGCCATAGTAAGACTAGCGGTGAGGAGACCCAGTACTTC
cdr3_aa: CASSHSKTSGEETQYF

j_call: TRBJ1-3
clone_size: -
v_call: TRBV4-3
d_call: -
cdr3_nt: TGCGCCAGCAGCCAGGTTGCAGGGGCGAACTCTGGAAACACCATATATTTT
cdr3_aa: CASSQVAGANSGNTIYF

j_call: TRBJ2-1
clone_size: -
v_call: TRBV10-3
d_call: TRBD2
cdr3_nt: TGTGCCATCAGTGAGTTGGTTTCTAGCGGTCCAGACAATGAGCAGTTCTTC
cdr3_aa: CAISELVSSGPDNEQFF

j_call: TRBJ2-7
clone_size: -
v_call: TRBV6-2/TRBV6-3
d_call: TRBD2
cdr3_nt: TGTGCCAGCAGTTACTCGTGGGGGCTAGCGGGCCTAGCTTACGAGCAGTACTTC
cdr3_aa: CASSYSWGLAGLAYEQYF

j_call: TRBJ1-2
clone_size: -
v_call: TRBV28
d_call: -
cdr3_nt: TGTGCCAGCAGGAGGACAGTGGGGCAGGGCTACACCTTC
cdr3_aa: CASRRTVGQGYTF

j_call: TRBJ1-4
clone_size: many
v_call: TRBV5-3
d_call: -
cdr3_nt: TGTGCCAGAAGCTTGGGCGGACACCAAGATGAAAAACTGTTTTTT
cdr3_aa: CARSLGGHQDEKLFF

j_call: TRBJ2-5
clone_size: -
v_call: TRBV19
d_call: TRBD1
cdr3_nt: TGTGCCAGTAAGGCGGACAGGGAAAAGACCCAGTACTTC
cdr3_aa: CASKADREKTQYF

j_call: TRBJ2-7
clone_size: -
v_call: TRBV2
d_call: TRBD1
cdr3_nt: TGTGCCAGCAGTGAAGCGCCGGCAGGGGGCTACGAGCAGTACTTC
cdr3_aa: CASSEAPAGGYEQYF

j_call: TRBJ2-1
clone_size: -
v_call: TRBV10-3
d_call: -
cdr3_nt: TGTGCCATCAGTGAGTTGGGCAGCCAAGAGCAGTTCTTC
cdr3_aa: CAISELGSQEQFF

j_call: TRBJ2-1
clone_size: few
v_call: TRBV24-1
d_call: TRBD2
cdr3_nt: TGTGCCACCAGTGGGGGACTAGCGGACAATGAGCAGTTCTTC
cdr3_aa: CATSGGLADNEQFF

j_call: TRBJ2-2
clone_size: -
v_call: TRBV9
d_call: -
cdr3_nt: TGTGCCAGCAACCCGGGTTTGAACACCGGGGAGCTGTTTTTT
cdr3_aa: CASNPGLNTGELFF

j_call: TRBJ2-5
clone_size: -
v_call: TRBV3-1/TRBV3-2
d_call: TRBD1
cdr3_nt: TGTGCCAGCAGCCAAAGGACAGGGAGTGAGACCCAGTACTTC
cdr3_aa: CASSQRTGSETQYF

j_call: TRBJ2-1
clone_size: -
v_call: TRBV14
d_call: TRBD2
cdr3_nt: TGTGCCAGCAGCCAAGATCGACTAGCGGGAGGGATATCCCGCTCCTACAATGAGCAGTTCTTC
cdr3_aa: CASSQDRLAGGISRSYNEQFF

j_call: TRBJ1-2
clone_size: -
v_call: TRBV6-2/TRBV6-3
d_call: TRBD1
cdr3_nt: TGTGCCAGCAGTTTTAGTGCAGGGGGCCATGGCTACACCTTC
cdr3_aa: CASSFSAGGHGYTF

j_call: TRBJ1-5
clone_size: -
v_call: TRBV25-1
d_call: -
cdr3_nt: TGTGCCAGCAGAATAGAGCACAGGGAACCTACACTCGGTCATCAGCATTTT
cdr3_aa: CASRIEHREPTLGHQHF

j_call: TRBJ2-2
clone_size: -
v_call: TRBV7-2
d_call: -
cdr3_nt: TGTGCCAGCAGCGGAGCGTCGAACACCGGGGAGCTGTTTTTT
cdr3_aa: CASSGASNTGELFF

j_call: TRBJ1-4
clone_size: -
v_call: TRBV7-6
d_call: -
cdr3_nt: TGTGCCAGCAGCCCTAACACGGGTCCTAATGAAAAACTGTTTTTT
cdr3_aa: CASSPNTGPNEKLFF

j_call: TRBJ2-7
clone_size: -
v_call: TRBV6-6
d_call: -
cdr3_nt: TGTGCCAGCAGTTACTACGAGGATGGCGAGCAGTACTTT
cdr3_aa: CASSYYEDGEQYF

j_call: TRBJ2-7
clone_size: -
v_call: TRBV27
d_call: -
cdr3_nt: TGTGCCAGCAGTTTATTTTCGGCGGGCGGCTACGAGCAGTACTTC
cdr3_aa: CASSLFSAGGYEQYF

j_call: TRBJ1-5
clone_size: -
v_call: TRBV28
d_call: -
cdr3_nt: TGTGCCAGCAGTTCAGGGTTTCGAGGCAATCAGCCCCAGCATTTT
cdr3_aa: CASSSGFRGNQPQHF

j_call: TRBJ2-7
clone_size: -
v_call: TRBV19
d_call: TRBD2
cdr3_nt: TGTGCCAGTAGTATAGTCGCGGGGGGCCTGTGGGTCGAGCAGTACTTC
cdr3_aa: CASSIVAGGLWVEQYF